The next 29 T cell receptor beta chains were all read from a single sample in a study of T cells after posttransplantation cyclophosphamide. Produced via immunoSEQ multiplex PCR; TCRdb's table is partial and in-frame only. The repertoire yields about 38,000 clones, none seen only once; the top ten contain roughly 2.5%. Sequencing used PBMCs. The receptors shown here come from a man aged 50 to 59 in good health, CMV-negative, and a related stem cell transplant donor.

There are many counts of this clone. The chain employs TRBV6-5 and TRBJ2-7; the match to TRBD2 covers 13 bases. The germline V gene encodes CDR1 MNHEY and CDR2 SVGAGI. CDR3 length equals 15 residues. V was pared by 4 bases and J by 5 bases, with 5 bases of the junction left unmatched. CDR3 sequence reads: CASSFGLAGEDEQYF. CDR3 in DNA: TGTGCCAGCAGTTTTGGACTAGCGGGAGAAGACGAGCAGTACTTC.

This clone was seen ten or more times. CDR3 protein: CARRLTDRGFLGNEKLFF. DNA for the CDR3: TGTGCCAGAAGGCTAACCGACAGGGGGTTTTTGGGTAATGAAAAACTGTTTTTT. The V gene is TRBV5-3, the J gene TRBJ1-4; TRBD1 matches at 9 bases. TRBV5-3 counts as an open reading frame of uncertain function. V dropped 5 bases and J dropped 4; count of bases not matched to a gene: 15. The CDR3 loop spans 18 amino acids.

This clone has only a few counts. The CDR3 reads CASSTGSRNQPQHF. For the CDR3, the DNA is TGTGCCAGCTCGACAGGGAGCCGGAATCAGCCCCAGCATTTT. The gene calls are TRBV18 and TRBJ1-5; 7 bases are shared with TRBD1. This CDR3 has 14 amino acids. J was trimmed by 4 bases and V by 6 bases; bases with no gene match: 6. The germline V gene encodes CDR1 KGHSH and CDR2 LQKENI.

As regards this clone: One end of the junction does not line up with germline, which may come from a read error. The genes are TRBV30 and TRBJ2-7, with TRBD1 matching over 11 bases. The CDR3 has 11 residues. The germline V gene has CDR1 GTSNPN and CDR2 SVGIG (reference sequence). The CDR3 region has the DNA TGTGCCTGGATCTACCGGGGACAGGGGGTCTTC. Residues: CAWIYRGQGVF.

This clone was observed many times. The rearrangement joins TRBV4-1 to TRBJ1-5; no clear D gene. Trimming removed 1 base from V and 6 bases from J, with 16 bases in between. The germline CDR1 and CDR2 sequences are MGHRA and YSYEKL. The CDR3 sequence is 16 residues long. The CDR3 DNA reads as TGCGCCAGCAGCCAAGTACTGACTCGAGGGCCTCAGCCCCAGCATTTT. Residues: CASSQVLTRGPQPQHF.

This clone was found many times. The rearrangement links TRBV7-9 to TRBJ2-5; 9 bases match TRBD1. Germline loops: CDR1 SEHNR, CDR2 FQNEAQ (reference sequence). This CDR3 is built from 16 residues. Losses at the gene ends were 5 bases for V and 5 bases for J; bases not matched to a gene: 12. Here the CDR3 reads CASSPRDGQGRETQYF. The CDR3 region has the DNA TGTGCCAGCAGCCCTAGGGACGGACAGGGGAGGGAGACCCAGTACTTC.

At least ten counts were recorded for this clone. The CDR3 reads CASRRFGGRVNEQFF. CDR3 bases: TGTGCCAGTCGCCGATTCGGGGGGCGCGTCAATGAGCAGTTCTTC. This sequence joins TRBV6-5 and TRBJ2-1, with a weak D call TRBD2 (7 bases). The germline V gene encodes CDR1 MNHEY and CDR2 SVGAGI. V gave up 9 bases and J gave up 6 bases, with 21 bases separating them. The CDR3 contains 15 residues.

This clone showed up many times. The chain joins TRBV5-4 to TRBJ2-5; 7 bases match TRBD2. V lost 4 bases, J lost 10 bases, and 10 bases stayed unmatched. Germline V gene lookup returns CDR1 SGHNT and CDR2 YYREEE (reference sequence). The CDR3 is 13 residues long. The CDR3 nucleotides read TGTGCCAGCAGCGCGGGATCCGGGGAGGGCCAGTACTTC. Protein product: CASSAGSGEGQYF.

A few counts support this clone. The chain joins TRBV7-8 to TRBJ2-3, with D possibly matching TRBD2 (5 bases). The V gene lost 3 bases and the J gene lost 7 bases, with 14 bases spanning the gap. The germline V gene has CDR1 SGHVS and CDR2 FQNEAQ. The CDR3 totals 14 residues. The CDR3 loop reads CASSFSEIPYTQYF. CDR3 DNA sequence: TGTGCCAGCAGCTTTAGCGAGATCCCGTATACGCAGTATTTT.

There are many counts of this clone. The J gene is TRBJ2-5, the V gene TRBV14; TRBD2 aligns across 7 bases. This CDR3 comprises 17 residues. Germline CDR1 SGHDN, CDR2 FVKESK. V shed 0 bases and J 2 bases; nucleotides not matched to a gene: 9. The CDR3 DNA reads TGTGCCAGCAGCCAAGAAGGACTAGGGAGTTGGCAAGAGACCCAGTACTTC. Translated: CASSQEGLGSWQETQYF.

Many counts were recorded for this clone. The rearrangement links TRBV4-2 to TRBJ1-1; no firm D call. Trimming took 1 base from V and 4 from J, leaving 10 bases between them. The CDR3 length is 14 residues. Germline V gene sequence: CDR1 LGHNA, CDR2 YNFKEQ. In DNA form, the CDR3 reads TGTGCCAGCAGCCAAGGCGAAGCAGGCACTGAAGCTTTCTTT. Its protein is CASSQGEAGTEAFF.

This clone showed up many times. V is TRBV9 and J is TRBJ2-6, with D perhaps TRBD2 (5 bases). CDR3 length equals 15 residues. The germline CDR1 and CDR2 sequences are SGDLS and YYNGEE. Between the trimmed V and J ends, which lost 4 bases and 0 bases, there was a span of 8 bases. In DNA form, the CDR3 reads TGTGCCAGCAGCACGGGAAACTCTGGGGCCAACGTCCTGACTTTC. Translated: CASSTGNSGANVLTF.

This clone was counted ten times or more. The genes are TRBV18 and TRBJ2-5, with TRBD2 identical over 9 bases. Unmatched junction bases numbered 10, after V lost 5 bases and J lost 6 bases. Germline V gene lookup returns CDR1 KGHSH and CDR2 LQKENI. The CDR3 spans 15 residues. In DNA, the CDR3 is TGTGCCAGCTCAGGCCCGGGACTAGCTATGCAGACCCAGTACTTC. Translated, it gives CASSGPGLAMQTQYF. Filled out from reference TRBV18 and TRBJ2-5, the complete variable domain reads NAGVMQNPRHLVRRRGQEARLRCSPMKGHSHVYWYRQLPEEGLKFMVYLQKENIIDESGMPKERFSAEFPKEGPSILRIQQVVRGDSAAYFCASSGPGLAMQTQYFGPGTRLLVL.

This clone occurred many times. J is TRBJ2-5 and V is TRBV6-6; D might be TRBD2 (5 bases). The V end was cut by 8 bases, the J end by 4 bases, with 8 bases between. The CDR3 totals 11 residues. The V gene's germline CDR1 is MNHNY and CDR2 SVGAGI (reference sequence). The DNA for the CDR3 is TGTGCCAGCTCTCTAGCAGAGACCCAGTACTTC. Translated, it gives CASSLAETQYF.

This clone came up many times. In nucleotides, the CDR3 is TGTGCCTGGAGTAGGCGGAGAAGGGAGACCCAGTACTTC. This codes for CAWSRRRRETQYF. The chain couples TRBV30 to TRBJ2-5; unclear D gene. V lost 2 bases and J lost 5, with 12 bases in between. Germline CDR1 GTSNPN, CDR2 SVGIG (reference sequence). This CDR3 has 13 amino acids.

This chain links TRBV27 with TRBJ2-1; a possible D gene is TRBD2 (6 bases). Trimming shortened V by 5 bases and J by 5 bases, and 13 bases separated the two germline ends. This CDR3 region has 14 residues. Looked up from germline, CDR1 is MNHEY and CDR2 is SMNVEV (reference sequence). The CDR3 loop reads CASSPYRGNNEQFF. The CDR3 DNA reads TGTGCCAGCAGTCCCTATCGGGGGAACAATGAGCAGTTCTTC.

This clone was seen ten or more times. CDR3 region: CASSRNRQASYEQYF. Here the CDR3 DNA reads TGTGCCAGCAGTAGGAACAGACAGGCGTCCTACGAGCAGTACTTC. The V call is TRBV27, the J call TRBJ2-7; D perhaps matches TRBD1 (6 bases). Germline V gene data show CDR1 as MNHEY and CDR2 as SMNVEV (reference sequence). The V end was cut by 5 bases, the J end by 1 base, with 15 bases between. This CDR3 spans 15 amino acids.

This clone was seen only a few times. This chain connects TRBV5-1 to TRBJ2-6, with 7 bases aligning to TRBD1. J was trimmed by 0 bases and V by 2 bases; bases with no gene match: 11. CDR3 length: 19 amino acids. In germline, CDR1 is SGHRS, CDR2 YFSETQ. Here the CDR3 reads CASSFAQGRIRSGANVLTF. The CDR3, as DNA: TGCGCCAGCAGCTTCGCACAGGGGCGAATTCGCTCTGGGGCCAACGTCCTGACTTTC.

This clone was counted at least ten times. V and J are TRBV18 and TRBJ2-1; 8 positions match TRBD1. The CDR3 has 15 amino acids. V trimming: 6 bases; J trimming: 2 bases; junction bases outside the gene matches: 6. CDR1 KGHSH and CDR2 LQKENI come from the germline V gene. The DNA for the CDR3 is TGTGCCAGCTCTGGACAGGGCCTCACCTACAATGAGCAGTTCTTC. It is translated as CASSGQGLTYNEQFF.

This clone occurred many times. The J gene is TRBJ2-5, the V gene TRBV2; 8 bases are shared with TRBD2. This CDR3 has 13 amino acids. Germline-derived CDR1 and CDR2 are SNHLY and FYNNEI. The V gene end was trimmed by 8 bases and the J gene end by 5 bases; junction bases not matched to a gene: 7. The CDR3 DNA follows: TGTGCCAGCCGGGGGGGGGCAGGGGAGACCCAGTACTTC. It specifies CASRGGAGETQYF.

Ten or more counts support this clone. This chain connects TRBV25-1 to TRBJ2-1; D remains unclear. The CDR3 has 14 amino acids. Germline values: CDR1 MGHDK, CDR2 SYGVNS. V was trimmed by 0 bases and J by 5 bases, leaving 8 bases between them. CDR3 sequence reads: CASSEYIRDNEQFF. Written as DNA, the CDR3 is TGTGCCAGCAGTGAATATATTCGGGACAATGAGCAGTTCTTC.

There are many counts of this clone. The V and J genes are TRBV19 and TRBJ2-1, with 10 bases fitting TRBD1. In germline, CDR1 is LNHDA, CDR2 SQIVND (reference sequence). This CDR3 comprises 13 residues. Losses at the gene ends were 10 bases for V and 7 bases for J; bases not matched to a gene: 7. This CDR3 is CATAGTGANEQFF. DNA for the CDR3: TGTGCCACAGCTGGGACAGGGGCGAATGAGCAGTTCTTC.

This clone is medium-sized. The chain carries TRBV7-6 and TRBJ1-1; no clear D gene. V lost 1 base and J lost 4, with 7 bases in between. Germline loops: CDR1 SGHVS, CDR2 FNYEAQ. The length of the CDR3 is 13 residues. DNA of the CDR3: TGTGCCAGCAGCTTAGGGTACGGCACTGAAGCTTTCTTT. Amino acids: CASSLGYGTEAFF.

This clone was detected ten times or more. The chain carries TRBV19 and TRBJ2-4; a possible D gene is TRBD1 (6 bases). Trimming shortened V by 10 bases and J by 0 bases, and 16 bases separated the two germline ends. CDR1 and CDR2 from the germline V gene are LNHDA and SQIVND (reference sequence). CDR3 length equals 15 residues. The CDR3 loop reads CATRPGHLAKNIQYF. As DNA, the CDR3 is TGTGCCACCAGACCGGGACATCTAGCCAAAAACATTCAGTACTTC. Together with reference TRBV19 and TRBJ2-4, the CDR3 gives the full variable domain: DGGITQSPKYLFRKEGQNVTLSCEQNLNHDAMYWYRQDPGQGLRLIYYSQIVNDFQKGDIAEGYSVSREKKESFPLTVTSAQKNPTAFYLCATRPGHLAKNIQYFGAGTRLSVL.

This clone appeared many times. This chain connects TRBV5-1 to TRBJ1-3; no clear D gene. CDR1 and CDR2 from the germline V gene are SGHRS and YFSETQ. V was clipped by 4 bases and J by 2 bases, with 7 bases between them. The CDR3 runs 13 residues. DNA of the CDR3: TGCGCCAGCAGCCCCGAGGCTGGAAACACCATATATTTT. It specifies CASSPEAGNTIYF.

This clone was found many times. The gene calls are TRBV7-9 and TRBJ2-5; D unclear. The ends were cut back, 2 bases at V and 4 bases at J, with 11 bases in the middle. The CDR3 runs 14 residues. Looked up from germline, CDR1 is SEHNR and CDR2 is FQNEAQ (reference sequence). The CDR3 is CASSLTPDLETQYF. CDR3 nucleotides: TGTGCCAGCAGCTTAACCCCCGACTTAGAGACCCAGTACTTC.

At least ten counts were recorded for this clone. The chain combines TRBV5-1 with TRBJ2-3; 7 bases are a match to TRBD1. Germline trimming cut 3 bases from V and 2 bases from J; bases unmatched to any gene: 6. CDR1 and CDR2 from the germline V gene are SGHRS and YFSETQ. The CDR3 is 15 amino acids. The CDR3: CASSSAGQVTDTQYF. The CDR3 DNA reads as TGCGCCAGCAGCTCGGCCGGACAGGTCACAGATACGCAGTATTTT.

This clone has a count of ten or more. J is TRBJ1-6 and V is TRBV19; 9 nucleotides align to TRBD1. In germline, CDR1 is LNHDA, CDR2 SQIVND (reference sequence). Trimming at V came to 3 bases and at J to 1 base, leaving 4 bases not matched to a gene. The CDR3 loop spans 17 amino acids. CDR3: CASSIQGQGSYNSPLHF. CDR3 in DNA: TGTGCCAGTAGTATCCAGGGACAGGGATCCTATAATTCACCCCTCCACTTT.

The chain employs TRBV15 and TRBJ1-5; D ambiguous. V gave up 0 bases and J gave up 7 bases, with 13 bases separating them. Germline V gene data show CDR1 as LNHNV and CDR2 as YYDKDF (reference sequence). The CDR3 is 15 amino acids. The CDR3 loop reads CATSRDPGVYQPQHF. CDR3 coding DNA: TGTGCCACCAGCAGAGATCCCGGGGTCTACCAGCCCCAGCATTTT.